The 7 T cell receptor beta chains listed next were all sequenced from one sample in a study of T cell clones after liver transplantation. Data came from immunoSEQ multiplex PCR; TCRdb stores just in-frame clones and leaves some out. The data contain some 40,000 clones, approximately 86% of them seen just once; the ten biggest clones take up over 2%. Sequenced material: CD4+ T cells from blood, taken 24 months after liver transplant. The source is a human patient who received a liver transplant. Some T cells may arise from the graft donor.

This chain joins TRBV19 and TRBJ1-2; no clear D gene. There are 13 residues in the CDR3. The germline V gene encodes CDR1 LNHDA and CDR2 SQIVND (reference sequence). V was shortened by 6 bases and J by 4 bases, with 12 bases between the two germline ends. The DNA of the CDR3 is TGTGCCAGTAGGCCTCCGGGCAGCTATGGCTACACCTTC. This sequence encodes CASRPPGSYGYTF.

The chain has TRBV30 and TRBJ1-1, with no clear D. The ends were cut back, 3 bases at V and 0 bases at J, with 14 bases in the middle. The CDR3 length is 15 residues. From germline, CDR1 is GTSNPN and CDR2 SVGIG (reference sequence). The CDR3 spells CAWRRGSQMNTEAFF. In DNA, the CDR3 is TGTGCCTGGAGGCGGGGAAGTCAGATGAACACTGAAGCTTTCTTT.

The J gene is TRBJ2-7, the V gene TRBV5-1, with 8 bases that match TRBD2. The trim removed 3 bases at V and 3 bases at J, leaving 11 bases unmatched. This CDR3 region has 16 residues. Germline V lookup: CDR1 SGHRS, CDR2 YFSETQ. The CDR3 is CASSSHRTSSIYEQYF. In DNA form, the CDR3 reads TGCGCCAGCAGCTCGCACCGGACTAGCAGCATCTACGAGCAGTACTTC.

This clone showed up just a few times. For the CDR3, the DNA is TGTGCCAGTACCCCGGGACAGCTGAACACTGAAGCTTTCTTT. Translated: CASTPGQLNTEAFF. The chain uses TRBV19 and TRBJ1-1; 7 nucleotides match TRBD1. Per germline, CDR1 LNHDA and CDR2 SQIVND (reference sequence). Trimming cost V 7 bases and J 0 bases; bases outside gene matches: 5. This CDR3 is built from 14 residues.

The chain carries TRBV6-6 and TRBJ2-4; 8 bases agree with TRBD1. Trimming took 4 bases from V and 2 from J; bases not matched to a gene: 4. The CDR3 runs 15 residues. Per germline, CDR1 MNHNY and CDR2 SVGAGI (reference sequence). The CDR3 nucleotides are TGTGCCAGCAGTTCAGACAGGGGAACCAAAAACATTCAGTACTTC. Translation: CASSSDRGTKNIQYF.

As regards this clone: The sample contains more than one DNA sequence encoding this CDR3. The chain joins TRBV7-2 to TRBJ2-3; D is unclear. V lost 5 bases and J 2 bases, leaving 5 bases between the germline ends. CDR3 size: 12 residues. The germline V gene has CDR1 SGHTA and CDR2 FQGNSA. The CDR3 DNA follows: TGTGCCAGCAGCCCCCACACAGATACGCAGTATTTT. It yields the protein CASSPHTDTQYF.

The J gene is TRBJ1-5, the V gene TRBV15, with D hard to call. The CDR3 runs 14 residues. Germline CDR1 reads LNHNV; CDR2 reads YYDKDF (reference sequence). V gave up 1 base and J gave up 1 base, with 5 bases separating them. The CDR3 bases are TGTGCCACCAGCAGAGGGCTAAGCAATCAGCCCCAGCATTTT. Translation gives CATSRGLSNQPQHF.